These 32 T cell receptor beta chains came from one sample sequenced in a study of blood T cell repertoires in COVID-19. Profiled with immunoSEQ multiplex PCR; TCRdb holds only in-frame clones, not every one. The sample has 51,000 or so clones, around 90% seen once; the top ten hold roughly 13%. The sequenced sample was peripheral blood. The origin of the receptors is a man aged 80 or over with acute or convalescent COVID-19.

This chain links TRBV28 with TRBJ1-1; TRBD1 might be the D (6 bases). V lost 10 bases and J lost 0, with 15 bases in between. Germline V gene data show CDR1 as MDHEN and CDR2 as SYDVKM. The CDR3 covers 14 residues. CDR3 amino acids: CATLQGTMNTEAFF. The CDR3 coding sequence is TGTGCCACACTACAGGGAACAATGAACACTGAAGCTTTCTTT.

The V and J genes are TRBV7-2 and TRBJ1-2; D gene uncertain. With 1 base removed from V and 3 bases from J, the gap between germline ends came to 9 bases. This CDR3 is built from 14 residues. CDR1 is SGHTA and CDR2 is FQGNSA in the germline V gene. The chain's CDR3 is CASSLDYIDYGYTF. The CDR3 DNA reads TGTGCCAGCAGCTTAGACTACATCGACTATGGCTACACCTTC.

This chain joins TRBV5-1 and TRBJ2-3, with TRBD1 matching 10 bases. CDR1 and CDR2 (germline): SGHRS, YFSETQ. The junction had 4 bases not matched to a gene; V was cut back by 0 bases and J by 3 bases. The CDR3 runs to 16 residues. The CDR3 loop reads CASSLDPGQGTDTQYF. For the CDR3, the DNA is TGCGCCAGCAGCTTGGATCCGGGACAGGGGACAGATACGCAGTATTTT.

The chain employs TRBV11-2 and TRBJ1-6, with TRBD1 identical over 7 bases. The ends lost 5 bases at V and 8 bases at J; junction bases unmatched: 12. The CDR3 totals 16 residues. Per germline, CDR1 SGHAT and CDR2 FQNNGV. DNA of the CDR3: TGTGCCAGCAGCCCGATGATGACAGGGTTTGATTCACCCCTCCACTTT. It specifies CASSPMMTGFDSPLHF.

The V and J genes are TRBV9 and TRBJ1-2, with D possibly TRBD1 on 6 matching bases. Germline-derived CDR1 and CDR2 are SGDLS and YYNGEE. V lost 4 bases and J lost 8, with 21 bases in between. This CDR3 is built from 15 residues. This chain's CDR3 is CASSTQQGTIGGYTF. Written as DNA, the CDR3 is TGTGCCAGCAGCACGCAACAGGGAACTATCGGCGGCTACACCTTC.

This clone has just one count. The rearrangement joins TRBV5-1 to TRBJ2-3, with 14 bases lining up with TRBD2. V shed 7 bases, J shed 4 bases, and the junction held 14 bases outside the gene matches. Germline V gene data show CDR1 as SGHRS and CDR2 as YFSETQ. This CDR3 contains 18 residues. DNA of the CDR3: TGCGCCAGCTCACGAGGGAGACTAGCGGGGGGGCCTGCAGATACGCAGTATTTT. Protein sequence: CASSRGRLAGGPADTQYF. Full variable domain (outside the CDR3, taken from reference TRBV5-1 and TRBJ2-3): KAGVTQTPRYLIKTRGQQVTLSCSPISGHRSVSWYQQTPGQGLQFLFEYFSETQRNKGNFPGRFSGRQFSNSRSEMNVSTLELGDSALYLCASSRGRLAGGPADTQYFGPGTRLTVL.

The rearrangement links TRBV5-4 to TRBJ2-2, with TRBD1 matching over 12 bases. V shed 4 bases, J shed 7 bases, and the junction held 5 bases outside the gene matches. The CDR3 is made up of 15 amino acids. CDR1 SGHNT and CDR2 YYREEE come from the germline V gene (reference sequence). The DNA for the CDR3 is TGTGCCAGCAGCAGGGGACAGGGGGCGGTCGGGGAGCTGTTTTTT. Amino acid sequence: CASSRGQGAVGELFF.

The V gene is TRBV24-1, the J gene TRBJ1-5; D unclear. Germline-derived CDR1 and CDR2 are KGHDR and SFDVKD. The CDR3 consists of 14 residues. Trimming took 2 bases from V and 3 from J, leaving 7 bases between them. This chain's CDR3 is CATSDSGPNQPQHF. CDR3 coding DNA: TGTGCCACCAGTGATTCTGGCCCCAATCAGCCCCAGCATTTT.

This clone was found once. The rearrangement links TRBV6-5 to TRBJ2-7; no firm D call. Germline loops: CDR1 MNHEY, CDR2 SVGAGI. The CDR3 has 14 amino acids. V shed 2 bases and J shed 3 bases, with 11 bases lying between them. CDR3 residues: CASSYARTYYEQYF. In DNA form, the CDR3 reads TGTGCCAGCAGTTACGCTCGCACCTACTACGAGCAGTACTTC.

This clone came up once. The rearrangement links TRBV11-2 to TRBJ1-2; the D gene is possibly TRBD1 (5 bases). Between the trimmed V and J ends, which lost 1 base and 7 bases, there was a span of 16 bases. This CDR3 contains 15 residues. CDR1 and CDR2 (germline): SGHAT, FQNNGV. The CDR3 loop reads CASSLALSRTSGYTF. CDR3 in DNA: TGTGCCAGCAGCTTAGCTCTTAGTCGGACATCTGGCTACACCTTC.

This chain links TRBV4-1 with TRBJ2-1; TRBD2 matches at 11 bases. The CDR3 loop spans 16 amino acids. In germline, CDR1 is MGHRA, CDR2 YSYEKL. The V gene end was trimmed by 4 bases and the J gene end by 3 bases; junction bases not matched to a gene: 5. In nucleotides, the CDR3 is TGCGCCAGCAGCCCCCGACTAGCGGGGAACTACAATGAGCAGTTCTTC. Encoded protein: CASSPRLAGNYNEQFF.

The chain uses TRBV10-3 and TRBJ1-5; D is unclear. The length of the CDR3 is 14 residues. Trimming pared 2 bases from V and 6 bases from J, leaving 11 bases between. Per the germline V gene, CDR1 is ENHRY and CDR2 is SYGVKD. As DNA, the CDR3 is TGTGCCATCAGTGAGAGAGGAGAGGTTCAGCCCCAGCATTTT. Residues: CAISERGEVQPQHF.

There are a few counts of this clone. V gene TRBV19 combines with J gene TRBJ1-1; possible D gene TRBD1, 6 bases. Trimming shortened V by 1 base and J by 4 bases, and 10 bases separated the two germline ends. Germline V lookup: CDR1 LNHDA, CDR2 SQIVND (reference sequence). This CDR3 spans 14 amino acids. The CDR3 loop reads CASSIAVQGTEAFF. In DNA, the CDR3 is TGTGCCAGTAGTATAGCTGTACAGGGCACTGAAGCTTTCTTT.

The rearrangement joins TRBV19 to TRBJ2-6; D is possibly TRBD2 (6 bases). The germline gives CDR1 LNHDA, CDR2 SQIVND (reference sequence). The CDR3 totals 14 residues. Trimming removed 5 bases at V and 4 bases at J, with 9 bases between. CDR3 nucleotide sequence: TGTGCCAGTAGTGCGGGGCGAGGGGCCAACGTCCTGACTTTC. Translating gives CASSAGRGANVLTF.

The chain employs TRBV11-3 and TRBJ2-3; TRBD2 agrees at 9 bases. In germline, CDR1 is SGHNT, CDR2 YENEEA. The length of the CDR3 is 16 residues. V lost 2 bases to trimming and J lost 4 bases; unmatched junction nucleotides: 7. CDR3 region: CASSLRGTSPADTQYF. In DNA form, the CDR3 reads TGTGCCAGCAGCTTACGGGGGACTAGCCCCGCAGATACGCAGTATTTT.

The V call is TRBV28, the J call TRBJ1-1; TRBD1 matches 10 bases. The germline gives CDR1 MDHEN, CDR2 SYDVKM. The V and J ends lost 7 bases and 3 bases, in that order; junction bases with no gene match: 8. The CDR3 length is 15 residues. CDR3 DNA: TGTGCCAGCACCAGACAGGGGGCGGGAGACACTGAAGCTTTCTTT. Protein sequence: CASTRQGAGDTEAFF.

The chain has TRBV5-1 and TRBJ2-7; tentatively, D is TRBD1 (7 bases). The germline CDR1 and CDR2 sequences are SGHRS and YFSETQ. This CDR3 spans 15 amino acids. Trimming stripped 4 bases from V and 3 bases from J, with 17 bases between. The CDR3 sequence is CASSLRQGGRYEQYF. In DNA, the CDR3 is TGCGCCAGCAGCCTAAGACAGGGAGGCCGCTACGAGCAGTACTTC.

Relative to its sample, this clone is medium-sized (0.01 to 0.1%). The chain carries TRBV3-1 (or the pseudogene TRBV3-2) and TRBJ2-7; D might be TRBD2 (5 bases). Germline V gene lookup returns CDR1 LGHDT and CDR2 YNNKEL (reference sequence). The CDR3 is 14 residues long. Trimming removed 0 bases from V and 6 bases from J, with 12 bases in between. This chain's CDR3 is CASSQEVIGGEQYF. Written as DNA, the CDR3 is TGTGCCAGCAGCCAAGAGGTGATTGGAGGCGAGCAGTACTTC.

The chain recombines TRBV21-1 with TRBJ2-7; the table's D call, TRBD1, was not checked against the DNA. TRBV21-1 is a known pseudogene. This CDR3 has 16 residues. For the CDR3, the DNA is TGTGCCAGCAGCCTGATTATAGGACAGGGCGGCTACGAGCAGTACTTC. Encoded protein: CASSLIIGQGGYEQYF.

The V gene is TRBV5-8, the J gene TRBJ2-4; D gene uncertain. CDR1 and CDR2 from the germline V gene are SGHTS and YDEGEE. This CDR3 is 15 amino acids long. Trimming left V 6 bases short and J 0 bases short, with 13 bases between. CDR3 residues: CASNNPHEAKNIQYF. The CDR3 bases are TGTGCCAGCAACAACCCCCATGAAGCCAAAAACATTCAGTACTTC.

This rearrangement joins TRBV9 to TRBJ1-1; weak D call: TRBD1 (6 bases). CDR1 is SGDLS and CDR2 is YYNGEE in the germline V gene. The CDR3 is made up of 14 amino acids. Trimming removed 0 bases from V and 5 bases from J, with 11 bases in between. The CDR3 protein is CASSVAWGHTEAFF. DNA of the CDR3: TGTGCCAGCAGCGTAGCCTGGGGGCATACTGAAGCTTTCTTT.

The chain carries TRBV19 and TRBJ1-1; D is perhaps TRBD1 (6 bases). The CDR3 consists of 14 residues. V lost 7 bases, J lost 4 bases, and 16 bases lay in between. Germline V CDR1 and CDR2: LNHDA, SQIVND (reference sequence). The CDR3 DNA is TGTGCCAGTAAGAGACAGGAAGTCAGCACTGAAGCTTTCTTT. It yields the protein CASKRQEVSTEAFF.

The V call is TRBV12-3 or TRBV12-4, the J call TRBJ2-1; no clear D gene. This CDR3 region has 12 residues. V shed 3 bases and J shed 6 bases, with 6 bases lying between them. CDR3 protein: CASSFYPNEQFF. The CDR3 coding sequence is TGTGCCAGCAGTTTTTATCCCAATGAGCAGTTCTTC.

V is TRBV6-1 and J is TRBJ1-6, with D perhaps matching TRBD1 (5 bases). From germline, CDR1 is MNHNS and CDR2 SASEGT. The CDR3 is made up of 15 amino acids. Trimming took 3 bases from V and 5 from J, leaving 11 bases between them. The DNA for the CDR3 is TGTGCCAGCAGTGAGAAGGGGAGGGATAATTCACCCCTCCACTTT. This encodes CASSEKGRDNSPLHF.

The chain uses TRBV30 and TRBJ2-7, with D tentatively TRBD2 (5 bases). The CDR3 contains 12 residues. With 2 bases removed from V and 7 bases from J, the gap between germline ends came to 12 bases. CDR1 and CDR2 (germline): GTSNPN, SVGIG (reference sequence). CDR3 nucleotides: TGTGCCTGGAGTCTCATTCGCGGGGAGCAGTACTTC. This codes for CAWSLIRGEQYF.

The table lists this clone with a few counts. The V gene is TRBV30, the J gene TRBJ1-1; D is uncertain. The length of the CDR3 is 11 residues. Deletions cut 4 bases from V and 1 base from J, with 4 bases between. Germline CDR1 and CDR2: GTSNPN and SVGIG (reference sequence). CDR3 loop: CAWMRNTEAFF. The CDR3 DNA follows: TGTGCCTGGATGAGGAACACTGAAGCTTTCTTT.

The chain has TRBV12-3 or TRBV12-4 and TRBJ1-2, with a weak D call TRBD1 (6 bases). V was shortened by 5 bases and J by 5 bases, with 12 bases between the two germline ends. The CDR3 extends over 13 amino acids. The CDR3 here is CASSPDQGYGYTF. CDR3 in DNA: TGTGCCAGCAGTCCCGACCAGGGGTATGGCTACACCTTC.

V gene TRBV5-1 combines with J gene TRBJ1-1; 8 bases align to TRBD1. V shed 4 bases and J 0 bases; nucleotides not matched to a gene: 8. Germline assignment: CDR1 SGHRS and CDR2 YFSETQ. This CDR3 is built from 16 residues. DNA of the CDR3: TGCGCCAGCAGCGGGGACAGGCTAGACCTGAACACTGAAGCTTTCTTT. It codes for CASSGDRLDLNTEAFF.

This chain's CDR3 is CASSPMIAGYQETQYF. DNA of the CDR3: TGTGCCAGCAGCCCCATGATAGCGGGGTATCAAGAGACCCAGTACTTC. The V call is TRBV5-4, the J call TRBJ2-5, with TRBD2 matching over 8 bases. The V gene's germline CDR1 is SGHNT and CDR2 YYREEE (reference sequence). The length of the CDR3 is 16 residues. With V trimmed by 4 bases and J by 2 bases, 10 bases remained unmatched.

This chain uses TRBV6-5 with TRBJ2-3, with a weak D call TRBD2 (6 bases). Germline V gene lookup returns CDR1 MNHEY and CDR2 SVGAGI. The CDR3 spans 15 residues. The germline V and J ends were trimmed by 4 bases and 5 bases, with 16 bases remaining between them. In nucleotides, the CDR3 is TGTGCCAGCAGTTGGCAGAACGCCGGGGGAGATACGCAGTATTTT. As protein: CASSWQNAGGDTQYF.

The CDR3 DNA follows: TGTGCCAGCAGTTGGCAGGGGGCCGGTAACTATGGCTACACCTTC. Its translation: CASSWQGAGNYGYTF. The gene calls are TRBV2 and TRBJ1-2, with 8 bases aligning to TRBD1. Germline V gives CDR1 SNHLY, CDR2 FYNNEI. The CDR3 runs 15 residues. Losses at the gene ends were 5 bases for V and 1 base for J; bases not matched to a gene: 6.

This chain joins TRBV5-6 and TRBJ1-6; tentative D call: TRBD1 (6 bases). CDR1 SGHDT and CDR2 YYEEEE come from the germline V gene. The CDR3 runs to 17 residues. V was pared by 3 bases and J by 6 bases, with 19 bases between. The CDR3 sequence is CASSSADSPLFNSPLHF. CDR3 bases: TGTGCCAGCAGCTCAGCGGACAGCCCCCTCTTTAATTCACCCCTCCACTTT.